These 7 T cell receptor beta chains were all obtained from the same sample, sequenced in a study of cytomegalovirus exposure and HLA in healthy donors. Primers included in the PCR were 60 Vbeta and 13 Jbeta primers. Assay used: immunoSEQ multiplex PCR; TCRdb lists only in-frame clones, some missing. The data show more than 150,000 clones, approximately 82% seen once. What was sequenced was PBMCs. Source of these receptors: a woman in her thirties or forties in good health and CMV-seropositive.

This rearrangement joins TRBV10-3 to TRBJ1-1; D might be TRBD1 (5 bases). The CDR3 is 13 residues long. Looked up from germline, CDR1 is ENHRY and CDR2 is SYGVKD. V lost 6 bases to trimming and J lost 4 bases, with 12 bases between them. The CDR3 protein is CAIRGPNSTEAFF. As DNA, the CDR3 is TGTGCCATCAGGGGGCCAAATTCCACTGAAGCTTTCTTT.

The chain is built from TRBV28 and TRBJ2-2; 7 nucleotides agree with TRBD2. This CDR3 is built from 15 residues. The V and J ends lost 3 bases and 8 bases, in that order; junction bases with no gene match: 9. CDR1 and CDR2 (germline): MDHEN, SYDVKM. The CDR3 sequence is CASSLWEGLSGELFF. CDR3 coding DNA: TGTGCCAGCAGTTTGTGGGAGGGCCTATCGGGGGAGCTGTTTTTT.

This clone was recorded a few times. The genes are TRBV28 and TRBJ1-1; D unresolved. Looked up from germline, CDR1 is MDHEN and CDR2 is SYDVKM. V was cut by 5 bases and J by 0 bases, with 16 bases left in between. The CDR3 totals 16 residues. CDR3 bases: TGTGCCAGCAGTCCGATGACGGGTCTCCTGAACACTGAAGCTTTCTTT. Translating gives CASSPMTGLLNTEAFF.

This clone was seen more than once but under ten times. The chain recombines TRBV6-5 with TRBJ1-3; TRBD1 might be the D (5 bases). The CDR3 spans 13 residues. V lost 10 bases to trimming and J lost 7 bases, with 17 bases between them. Germline V gene sequence: CDR1 MNHEY, CDR2 SVGAGI. The CDR3 coding sequence is TGTGCCACCCTTTCGGACACCGCCAACACCATATATTTT. Its protein product is CATLSDTANTIYF.

This chain joins TRBV28 and TRBJ1-1; D gene unclear. V lost 5 bases and J lost 2, with 9 bases in between. Germline CDR1 reads MDHEN; CDR2 reads SYDVKM. The CDR3 length is 13 residues. CDR3 sequence (DNA): TGTGCCAGCAGTGTCAACTATAACACTGAAGCTTTCTTT. Amino acids: CASSVNYNTEAFF.

The J gene is TRBJ1-2, the V gene TRBV29-1, with TRBD1 identical over 8 bases. The length of the CDR3 is 14 residues. V was pared by 4 bases and J by 3 bases, with 7 bases of the junction left unmatched. Germline-derived CDR1 and CDR2 are SQVTM and ANQGSEA. The DNA for the CDR3 is TGCAGCGTTGTAGCCAGGGGGCGCGACTATGGCTACACCTTC. It codes for CSVVARGRDYGYTF.

The rearrangement links TRBV2 to TRBJ1-4; a weak D match, TRBD1 (5 bases). The ends were cut back, 7 bases at V and 8 bases at J, with 14 bases in the middle. Germline V gives CDR1 SNHLY, CDR2 FYNNEI. The CDR3 is made up of 13 amino acids. The CDR3 DNA is TGTGCCAGCAAGGGTAGGGGTGGAGAAAAACTGTTTTTT. Translating it yields CASKGRGGEKLFF.